Following are 27 T cell receptor beta chains from one sample sequenced in a study of tumor-infiltrating lymphocytes in primary liver carcinoma. From about 490 ng of total RNA, TCR beta-specific cDNA was reverse-transcribed using a constant-region primer. Nested multiplex PCR, run for three rounds with slightly modified ARM-PCR, yielded TCR beta libraries. A C-beta reverse primer was combined with TRBV1-TRBV30 forward primers in the first two PCR rounds, and each round had approximately 9 cycles. TCRdb reprocessed the multiplex PCR reads via MiXCR and lists one record per CDR3 protein. Altogether 300,000 to 350,000 distinct CDR3 sequences are present, approximately 58% being singletons, with the ten largest covering approximately 15%. Blood RNA was derived from unsorted whole blood, and germline DNA was extracted too. The sample was peripheral blood. All receptors derive from a woman in her twenties or thirties with primary liver carcinoma and hepatitis B virus infection.

As for this clonotype: A much larger clone lies a single base off, so this may be a read error. The genes are TRBV29-1 and TRBJ2-4; D unresolved. CDR3 size: 10 residues. Trimming cost V 4 bases and J 7 bases, with 5 bases left between them. Germline V gives CDR1 SQVTM, CDR2 ANQGSEA. The CDR3 loop reads CSVVENIQYF. CDR3 sequence (DNA): TGCAGCGTTGTGGAGAACATTCAGTACTTC.

This clonotype was seen only once. Just one base apart from a much larger clone, this may be a read error. The V gene is TRBV6-1, the J gene TRBJ1-6; D call uncertain. The CDR3 spans 14 residues. CDR1 MNHNS and CDR2 SASEGT come from the germline V gene. V lost 6 bases to trimming and J lost 9 bases, with 15 bases between them. The CDR3: CASSVKNNTSPLHF. The CDR3, as DNA: TGTGCCAGCAGCGTCAAGAACAATACTTCACCCCTCCACTTT.

A remark on this clonotype: This could be a read error, since a much larger clone is one nucleotide away. The chain carries TRBV29-1 and TRBJ2-7, with TRBD1 matching 12 bases. Unmatched junction bases numbered 6, after V lost 6 bases and J lost 6 bases. The CDR3 extends over 13 amino acids. The germline V gene encodes CDR1 SQVTM and CDR2 ANQGSEA. This CDR3 is CSVGTGQGAEQYF. CDR3 nucleotide sequence: TGCAGCGTGGGAACGGGACAGGGGGCCGAGCAGTACTTC.

This clonotype was observed a single time. CDR3 amino acids: CASRPGTSAHEQFF. The CDR3, as DNA: TGTGCCAGCAGACCCGGGACTAGCGCTCATGAGCAGTTCTTC. The V gene is TRBV5-8, the J gene TRBJ2-1, with 10 bases that match TRBD2. Germline V gives CDR1 SGHTS, CDR2 YDEGEE. This CDR3 has 14 amino acids. The ends lost 5 bases at V and 8 bases at J; junction bases unmatched: 7.

In the case of this clonotype: It may be a read error: a sequence one base away is much more abundant. The gene calls are TRBV6-6 and TRBJ1-5; possibly TRBD1 for D (5 bases). This CDR3 contains 16 residues. Germline CDR1 MNHNY, CDR2 SVGAGI (reference sequence). Written as DNA, the CDR3 is TGTACCAGCAGCACGTGGCGGGGGTCTAGCAATCAGCCCCAGCATTTT. The encoded protein is CTSSTWRGSSNQPQHF.

V is TRBV13 and J is TRBJ2-1; D remains ambiguous. The germline CDR1 and CDR2 sequences are PRHDT and FYEKMQ (reference sequence). Trimming removed 0 bases at V and 1 base at J, with 7 bases between. The CDR3 runs 15 residues. The CDR3, as DNA: TGTGCCAGCAGCTTAGGAGACGGATCCTACAATGAGCAGTTCTTC. Translation: CASSLGDGSYNEQFF.

This clonotype was observed a single time. Its ends do not fully match the called genes, so a read error is possible. The chain links TRBV12-3 or TRBV12-4 to TRBJ2-5; D is possibly TRBD1 (6 bases). This CDR3 contains 13 residues. The CDR3 protein is CTSSWGQGETQYF. CDR3 in DNA: TGTACCAGCAGCTGGGGGCAGGGAGAGACCCAGTACTTC.

Details on this clonotype: One end of the junction is discordant with germline, which a read error may explain. The rearrangement links TRBV11-2 to TRBJ2-1, with 8 bases matching TRBD1. The CDR3 runs 15 residues. Per the germline V gene, CDR1 is SGHAT and CDR2 is FQNNGV. CDR3: CASSTRQGRHSEQLF. CDR3 bases: TGTGCCAGCAGCACCCGACAGGGGAGACACAGTGAGCAGCTCTTC.

V gene TRBV5-1 combines with J gene TRBJ1-4, with TRBD1 matching 9 bases. Germline lookup yields CDR1 SGHRS and CDR2 YFSETQ. This CDR3 has 14 residues. The V segment lost 3 bases and the J segment 5 bases; nucleotides outside the gene matches: 2. The CDR3 nucleotides read TGCGCCAGCAGCTCCACAGGGGGCAATGAAAAACTGTTTTTT. This translates into CASSSTGGNEKLFF.

This chain joins TRBV29-1 and TRBJ1-2; tentatively, D is TRBD1 (5 bases). Trimming pared 6 bases from V and 5 bases from J, leaving 19 bases between. CDR3 length equals 14 residues. Germline V lookup: CDR1 SQVTM, CDR2 ANQGSEA. The CDR3 nucleotides are TGCAGCGTATCGGTAGGGACCTTGAATTATGGCTACACCTTC. It specifies CSVSVGTLNYGYTF.

This clonotype showed up just a few times. This chain links TRBV6-5 with TRBJ1-2; 9 bases agree with TRBD1. V was pared by 6 bases and J by 4 bases, with 3 bases of the junction left unmatched. This CDR3 comprises 13 residues. From germline, CDR1 is MNHEY and CDR2 SVGAGI. In nucleotides, the CDR3 is TGTGCCAGCAGACCGACAGGGGGCTATGGCTACACCTTC. Translating it yields CASRPTGGYGYTF.

In the case of this clonotype: A read error is likely, as this CDR3 ends without the conserved phenylalanine or tryptophan. The chain has TRBV12-3 or TRBV12-4 and TRBJ1-2; perhaps TRBD1 as D (5 bases). Trimming shortened V by 6 bases and J by 5 bases, and 7 bases separated the two germline ends. This CDR3 has 11 amino acids. As DNA, the CDR3 is TGTGCCAGCAGACAGGTTTATGGCTACACCTTA. Protein: CASRQVYGYTL.

The chain joins TRBV29-1 to TRBJ2-4, with TRBD2 identical over 7 bases. The DNA end is a closer match to TRBJ2-1, so the J assignment may be wrong. The length of the CDR3 is 11 residues. Germline loops: CDR1 SQVTM, CDR2 ANQGSEA. The CDR3 is CSGIGGNIQFF. The CDR3 bases are TGCAGCGGGATCGGGGGGAACATTCAGTTCTTC.

Note on this clonotype: A junction boundary mismatches the germline segment, possibly from a read error. The CDR3 nucleotides are TGTGCCAGCACCCCATTTAGCGGCTCCTACGAGCAATACTTC. The encoded protein is CASTPFSGSYEQYF. This chain uses TRBV28 with TRBJ2-7; D is perhaps TRBD2 (6 bases). Germline assignment: CDR1 MDHEN and CDR2 SYDVKM. CDR3 length: 14 residues.

About this clonotype: The germline gene is not matched at one end of the junction; a read error may be the cause. The chain recombines TRBV29-1 with TRBJ2-1; TRBD1 agrees at 9 bases. The CDR3 sequence is 14 residues long. The germline V gene has CDR1 SQVTM and CDR2 ANQGSEA. The DNA for the CDR3 is TGCAGCGCCAAACAGGGGGCGGTGGAGAATGAACAGTTCTTC. Translating it yields CSAKQGAVENEQFF.

The CDR3, as DNA: TGTGCCAGCACCCCCTTGGATAGGAAGAATTCACCCCTCCACTTT. Translating it yields CASTPLDRKNSPLHF. The chain couples TRBV11-2 to TRBJ1-6; no definite D call. CDR1 and CDR2 from the germline V gene are SGHAT and FQNNGV. This CDR3 contains 15 residues. The ends were cut back, 7 bases at V and 7 bases at J, with 17 bases in the middle.

There are a few counts of this clonotype. The chain uses TRBV5-5 and TRBJ1-3; D call uncertain. From germline, CDR1 is SGHKS and CDR2 YYEKEE (reference sequence). This CDR3 has 15 residues. V lost 4 bases to trimming and J lost 4 bases, with 15 bases between them. In DNA, the CDR3 is TGTGCCAGCAGCCAAAATGCCCCTTCGGGAAACACCATATATTTT. Its protein product is CASSQNAPSGNTIYF.

Comment on this clonotype: At one end, the junction sequence differs from germline, possibly due to a read error. V gene TRBV5-1 combines with J gene TRBJ2-2; maybe TRBD2 (5 bases). From germline, CDR1 is SGHRS and CDR2 YFSETQ. This CDR3 has 15 amino acids. The CDR3 is CASSLRAANTGVLFF. CDR3 DNA: TGCGCCAGCAGCTTGAGGGCCGCGAACACCGGGGTGCTGTTTTTT.

Comments on this clonotype: A junction end diverges from the germline sequence, so it may reflect a read error. This chain connects TRBV28 to TRBJ2-2; TRBD1 is a possible D gene (7 bases). The length of the CDR3 is 12 residues. Germline assignment: CDR1 MDHEN and CDR2 SYDVKM. CDR3 sequence reads: CASTRGAGKLFF. As DNA, the CDR3 is TGTGCCAGTACCAGGGGGGCCGGGAAGCTGTTTTTT.

The chain uses TRBV4-1 and TRBJ2-5; 8 bases are shared with TRBD1. The J segment lost 5 bases and the V segment lost 2 bases, leaving 10 bases of the junction unmatched. The germline V gene encodes CDR1 MGHRA and CDR2 YSYEKL. The CDR3 sequence is 16 residues long. DNA of the CDR3: TGCGCCAGCAGCCAATACGGGACAGGCGGAGGGGAGACCCAGTACTTC. Translated, it gives CASSQYGTGGGETQYF.

About this clonotype itself: It may be a read error: a sequence one base away is much more abundant. The DNA of the CDR3 is TGCGGCGTTGCTGGACTAGCGGGAGTGGGCGAGCAGTACTTC. It yields the protein CGVAGLAGVGEQYF. The V gene is TRBV29-1, the J gene TRBJ2-7, with TRBD2 identical over 13 bases. The germline V gene encodes CDR1 SQVTM and CDR2 ANQGSEA. This CDR3 contains 14 residues.

Remarks on this clonotype: Since a much larger clone is just one base distant, this may be a read error. V gene TRBV6-5 combines with J gene TRBJ1-5; 7 positions agree with TRBD1. This CDR3 region has 13 residues. CDR1 is MNHEY and CDR2 is SVGAGI in the germline V gene. CDR3 DNA sequence: TGTGTCAGCAGTTGGGACAGAAATCAGCCCCAGCATTTT. Its protein product is CVSSWDRNQPQHF.

This clonotype was counted once. The junction does not match germline at one end; this may be a read error. The CDR3 reads CASSYSGGQHQHF. The CDR3 region has the DNA TGTGCCAGCAGTTACTCGGGGGGTCAGCACCAGCATTTT. This chain uses TRBV6-5 with TRBJ1-5; D might be TRBD1 (5 bases). Germline-derived CDR1 and CDR2 are MNHEY and SVGAGI. This CDR3 is 13 amino acids long.

This clonotype was counted ten times or more. The V and J genes are TRBV6-2 or TRBV6-3 and TRBJ1-3; D gene unclear. CDR3 length: 16 amino acids. Germline V CDR1 and CDR2: MNHEY, SVGEGT. V was pared by 4 bases and J by 4 bases, with 17 bases between. The CDR3 region is CASSSRREGRGNTIYF. CDR3 nucleotides: TGTGCCAGCAGTTCACGCCGGGAAGGTCGAGGAAACACCATATATTTT.

Only a few counts were recorded for this clonotype. The V and J genes are TRBV7-8 and TRBJ2-3, with TRBD2 identical over 8 bases. Unmatched junction bases numbered 5, after V lost 6 bases and J lost 0 bases. From germline, CDR1 is SGHVS and CDR2 FQNEAQ. CDR3 size: 15 residues. CDR3 nucleotides: TGTGCCAGCAGGTCACTAGCGGCTAGCACAGATACGCAGTATTTT. It is translated as CASRSLAASTDTQYF.

The CDR3 bases are TGTGCCAGCAGCCGATGGGGAGGGAGTGGGTACAATGAGCAGTTCTTC. Amino acids: CASSRWGGSGYNEQFF. The genes are TRBV7-3 and TRBJ2-1; TRBD2 aligns across 7 bases. CDR3 length: 16 residues. Per germline, CDR1 SGHTA and CDR2 FQGTGA. V was clipped by 5 bases and J by 4 bases; unmatched bases: 11. The complete variable domain, with remaining parts taken from reference TRBV7-3 and TRBJ2-1, reads GAGVSQTPSNKVTEKGKYVELRCDPISGHTALYWYRQSLGQGPEFLIYFQGTGAADDSGLPNDRFFAVRPEGSVSTLKIQRTERGDSAVYLCASSRWGGSGYNEQFFGPGTRLTVL.

This chain links TRBV6-5 with TRBJ2-1, with a tentative D call TRBD1 (6 bases). The germline V gene encodes CDR1 MNHEY and CDR2 SVGAGI. The CDR3 has 14 residues. The V end lost 5 bases, the J end lost 5 bases, and 13 bases lay between the germline ends. CDR3 DNA sequence: TGTGCCAGCAGTGCCTGGGGGCAGCACAATGAGCAGTTCTTC. This codes for CASSAWGQHNEQFF.